The T cell receptor beta chain described here comes from a study of Ad26.COV2.S vaccination and SARS-CoV-2 variants. Sequencing was performed with immunoSEQ multiplex PCR; in TCRdb, only in-frame clones are kept and a portion is missing. Of hundreds of thousands of clones in the sample, 83% were seen once. Documented treatment: 15 to 20 received Ad26.COV2.S at low or high dose, single or two shots; roughly five received placebo; per-sample allocation not given. The samples date from day 63 after the first vaccine or placebo injection. Adults aged 18-55 years in Boston included the donor. The receptor was isolated from a person aged 18-65 years who received the Ad26.COV2.S COVID-19 vaccine or a placebo. The specimen comprised peripheral blood, sampled in a trial of Ad26.COV2.S vaccine versus placebo.

The CDR3 bases are TGCGCCAGCAGTTTCCTGAGTTTTGACACTGAAGCTTTCTTT. It codes for CASSFLSFDTEAFF. The chain combines TRBV5-1 with TRBJ1-1; D is unresolved. This CDR3 has 14 amino acids. Between the trimmed V and J ends, which lost 5 bases and 3 bases, there was a span of 14 bases. The germline CDR1 and CDR2 sequences are SGHRS and YFSETQ. Looking up the rest from reference TRBV5-1 and TRBJ1-1 gives the full variable domain: KAGVTQTPRYLIKTRGQQVTLSCSPISGHRSVSWYQQTPGQGLQFLFEYFSETQRNKGNFPGRFSGRQFSNSRSEMNVSTLELGDSALYLCASSFLSFDTEAFFGQGTRLTVV.